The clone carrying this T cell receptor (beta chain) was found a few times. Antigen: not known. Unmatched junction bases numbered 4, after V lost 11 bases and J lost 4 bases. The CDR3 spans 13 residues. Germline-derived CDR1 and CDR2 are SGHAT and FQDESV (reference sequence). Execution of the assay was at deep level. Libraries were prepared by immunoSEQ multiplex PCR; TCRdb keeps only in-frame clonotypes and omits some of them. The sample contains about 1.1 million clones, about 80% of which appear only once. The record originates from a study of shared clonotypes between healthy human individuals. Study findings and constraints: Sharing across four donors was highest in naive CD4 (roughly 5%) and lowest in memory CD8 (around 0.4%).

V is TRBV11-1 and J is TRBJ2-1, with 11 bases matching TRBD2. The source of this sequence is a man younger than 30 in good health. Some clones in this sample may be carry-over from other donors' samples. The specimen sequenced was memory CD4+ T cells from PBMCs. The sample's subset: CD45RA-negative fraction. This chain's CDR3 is CASGLAVYNEQFF. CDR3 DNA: TGTGCCTCGGGACTAGCGGTTTACAATGAGCAGTTCTTC.